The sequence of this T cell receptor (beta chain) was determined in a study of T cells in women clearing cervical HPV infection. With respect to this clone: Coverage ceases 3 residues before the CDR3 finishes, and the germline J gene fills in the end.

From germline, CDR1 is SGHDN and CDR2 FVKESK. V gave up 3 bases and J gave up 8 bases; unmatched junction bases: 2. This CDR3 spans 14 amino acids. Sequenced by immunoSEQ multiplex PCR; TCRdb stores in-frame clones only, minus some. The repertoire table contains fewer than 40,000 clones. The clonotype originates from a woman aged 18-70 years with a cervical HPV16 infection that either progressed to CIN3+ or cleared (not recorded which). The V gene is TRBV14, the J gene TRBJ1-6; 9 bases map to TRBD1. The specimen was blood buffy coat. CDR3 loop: CASSHGTGYSPLHF. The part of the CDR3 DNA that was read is TGTGCCAGCAGCCACGGGACAGGGTATTCACCC. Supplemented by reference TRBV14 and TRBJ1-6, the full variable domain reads EAGVTQFPSHSVIEKGQTVTLRCDPISGHDNLYWYRRVMGKEIKFLLHFVKESKQDESGMPNNRFLAERTGGTYSTLKVQPAELEDSGVYFCASSHGTGYSPLHFGNGTRLTVT.